The clone carrying this TCR beta chain was seen only a few times. Its specificity is unknown. Tagging with unique molecular identifiers was applied to individual cDNA molecules. TCRdb redid the calling of the 5' RACE reads with MiXCR, one entry per CDR3 protein. The sample carries approximately 29,000 distinct CDR3 sequences, roughly 7% recorded once. This specimen belongs to a study of early T cells in non-severe SARS-CoV-2 infection. Study-wide context: Sequencing of bulk RNA from unsorted whole blood was done, without chain pairing.

Study results and limitations: Matching against VDJdb likely underestimated virus-specific expansions, favoring anti-spike CD8.

The sequenced material came from whole blood. This receptor was identified in an adult who was a healthcare worker with PCR-confirmed SARS-CoV-2 infection or an uninfected control (not recorded which).

CDR3 amino acids: CASSFSGTSGLSPVNTGELFF. The CDR3 region has the DNA TGTGCCAGCAGCTTTTCAGGGACTAGCGGGCTATCCCCGGTCAACACCGGGGAGCTGTTTTTT. The chain joins TRBV7-8 to TRBJ2-2, with 12 nucleotides matching TRBD2. Germline-derived CDR1 and CDR2 are SGHVS and FQNEAQ. With V trimmed by 3 bases and J by 2 bases, 16 bases remained unmatched. The CDR3 has 21 residues.